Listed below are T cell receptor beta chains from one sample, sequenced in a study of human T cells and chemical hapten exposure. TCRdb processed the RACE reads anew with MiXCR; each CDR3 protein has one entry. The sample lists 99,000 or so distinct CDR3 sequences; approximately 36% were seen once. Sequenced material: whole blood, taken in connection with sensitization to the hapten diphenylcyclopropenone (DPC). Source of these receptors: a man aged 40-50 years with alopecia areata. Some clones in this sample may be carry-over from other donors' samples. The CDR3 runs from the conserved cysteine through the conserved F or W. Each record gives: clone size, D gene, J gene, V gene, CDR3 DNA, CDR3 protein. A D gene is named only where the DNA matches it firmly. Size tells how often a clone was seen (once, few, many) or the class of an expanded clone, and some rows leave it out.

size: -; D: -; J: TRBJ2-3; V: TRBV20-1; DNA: TGCAGTGCTAGTGGTGGGAGAAGGGATACGCAGTATTTT; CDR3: CSASGGRRDTQYF
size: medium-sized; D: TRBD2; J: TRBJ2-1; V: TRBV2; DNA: TGTGCCAGCAGACCACTAGCGGGAGATAACAATGAGCAGTTCTTC; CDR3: CASRPLAGDNNEQFF
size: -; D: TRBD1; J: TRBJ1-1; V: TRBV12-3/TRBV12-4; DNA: TGTGCCAGCAGGCCCCCGGACAGGGAGGACACTGAAGCTTTCTTT; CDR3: CASRPPDREDTEAFF
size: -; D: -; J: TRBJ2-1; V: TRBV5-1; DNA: TGCGCCAGCAGCTTGGATATACTGACGATTGAGCAGTTCTTC; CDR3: CASSLDILTIEQFF
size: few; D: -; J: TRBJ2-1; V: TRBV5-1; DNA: TGCGCCAGCAGCTTGAAAGGTGAGCAGTTCTTC; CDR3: CASSLKGEQFF
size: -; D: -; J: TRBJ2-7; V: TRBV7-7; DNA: TGTGCTAGCAGCTTAAGGAGGGACTGTACCTCCTACGAGCAGTACTTC; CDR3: CASSLRRDCTSYEQYF
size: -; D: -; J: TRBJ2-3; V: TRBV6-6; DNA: TGTGCCAGCAGTTACAAGGCGGATACGCAGTATTTT; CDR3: CASSYKADTQYF
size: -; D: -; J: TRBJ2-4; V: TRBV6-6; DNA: TGTGCCAGCAGTTACTCAACTACTAAGGGCAAAAACATTCAGTACTTC; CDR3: CASSYSTTKGKNIQYF
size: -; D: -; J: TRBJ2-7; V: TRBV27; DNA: TGTGCCAGCAGTTATGCCAGCTCCTACGAGCAGTACTTC; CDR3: CASSYASSYEQYF
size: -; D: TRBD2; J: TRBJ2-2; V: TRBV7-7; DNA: TGTGCTAGCAGCGCGACCGGGACTAGCGGGATTGGGACAGCCGGGGAGCTGTTTTTT; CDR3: CASSATGTSGIGTAGELFF
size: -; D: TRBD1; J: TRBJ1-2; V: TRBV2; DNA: TGTGCCAGCAGACCGACAGGGATGGTCCCAACGGGCTACACCTTC; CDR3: CASRPTGMVPTGYTF
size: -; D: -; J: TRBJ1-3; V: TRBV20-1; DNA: TGCAGTGCTAGAGCTCGAAACACCATATATTTT; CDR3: CSARARNTIYF
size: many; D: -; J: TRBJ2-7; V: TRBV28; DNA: TGTGCCAGCAGTTTTCAGGGCGCGGGCTACGAGCAGTACTTC; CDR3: CASSFQGAGYEQYF
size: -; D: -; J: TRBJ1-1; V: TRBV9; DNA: TGTGCCAGAAACACTGAAGCTTTCTTT; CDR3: CARNTEAFF
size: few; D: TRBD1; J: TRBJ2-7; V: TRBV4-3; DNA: TGCGCCAGCAGCCAAGCCTTGGCGGGGACAGGGTTATACGAGCAGTACTTC; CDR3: CASSQALAGTGLYEQYF
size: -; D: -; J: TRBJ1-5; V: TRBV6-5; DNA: TGTGCCAGCGTTAAAACAGGCTCTTCGCCCCTGCCCCAGCATTTT; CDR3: CASVKTGSSPLPQHF
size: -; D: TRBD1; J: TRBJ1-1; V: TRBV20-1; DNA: TGCAGTGCTGGAAGGGACAGGGGCACTGAAGCTTTCTTT; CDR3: CSAGRDRGTEAFF
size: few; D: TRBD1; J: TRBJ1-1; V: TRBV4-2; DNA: TGTGCCAGCAGCCAAGCGGGACAGTTGAACACTGAAGCTTTCTTT; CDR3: CASSQAGQLNTEAFF
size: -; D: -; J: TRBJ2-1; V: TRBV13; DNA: TGTGCCAGCAGTCTCGGCGGCGGCATCTACAATGAGCAGTTCTTC; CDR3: CASSLGGGIYNEQFF
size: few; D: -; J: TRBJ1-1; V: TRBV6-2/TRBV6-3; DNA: TGTGCCAGCAGTGATACGGGGACGGCTTTCTTT; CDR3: CASSDTGTAFF
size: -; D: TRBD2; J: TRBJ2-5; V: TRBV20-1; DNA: TGCAGTGCTACTCCGGGACTAACCCAAGAGACCCAGTACTTC; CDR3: CSATPGLTQETQYF
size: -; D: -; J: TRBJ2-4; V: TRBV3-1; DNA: TGTGCCAGCAGCCAAGATAACATAGCCAAAAACATTCAGTACTTC; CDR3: CASSQDNIAKNIQYF
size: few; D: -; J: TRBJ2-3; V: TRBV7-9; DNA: TGTGCCAGCAGCTTATTGGAAGATACGCAGTATTTT; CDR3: CASSLLEDTQYF
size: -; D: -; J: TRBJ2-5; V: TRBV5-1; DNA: TGCGCCAGCAGTCCTTATCAGGGGCGTGAGACCCAGTACTTC; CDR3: CASSPYQGRETQYF
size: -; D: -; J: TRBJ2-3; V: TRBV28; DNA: TGTGCCAGCAGTTTATTAAGGATGGGGGCAGATACGCAGTATTTT; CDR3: CASSLLRMGADTQYF
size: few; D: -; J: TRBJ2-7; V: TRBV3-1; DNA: TGTGCCAGCAGCCAAGAGGGAGGTTTCGGGCAGTACTTC; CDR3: CASSQEGGFGQYF
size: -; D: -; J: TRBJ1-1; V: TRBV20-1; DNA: TGCAGTGCTCCCAGCGGACGTCGAATTATGAACACTGAAGCTTTCTTT; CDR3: CSAPSGRRIMNTEAFF
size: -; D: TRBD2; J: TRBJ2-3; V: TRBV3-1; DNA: TGTGCCAGCAGCCAACGCCTTAATAGCGGGAGGGCAGGAGATACGCAGTATTTT; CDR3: CASSQRLNSGRAGDTQYF
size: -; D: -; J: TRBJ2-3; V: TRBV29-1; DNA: TGCAGCGTTTCACCCCCCCAGGGTGGAGATACGCAGTATTTT; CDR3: CSVSPPQGGDTQYF
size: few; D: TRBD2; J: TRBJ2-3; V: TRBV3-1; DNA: TGTGCCAGCAGCCAAACGCTTGCGACTAGCGGGAGATTCACCCCAGCCACAGATACGCAGTATTTT; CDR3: CASSQTLATSGRFTPATDTQYF
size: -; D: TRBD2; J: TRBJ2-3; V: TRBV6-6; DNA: TGTGCCAGCAGCCTAACTAGCGGGGTTTCTTCTGTCACAGATACGCAGTATTTT; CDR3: CASSLTSGVSSVTDTQYF
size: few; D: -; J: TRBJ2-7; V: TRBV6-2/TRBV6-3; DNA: TGTGCCAGCAGAGGACTACCACCCTCCTACGAGCAGTACTTC; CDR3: CASRGLPPSYEQYF
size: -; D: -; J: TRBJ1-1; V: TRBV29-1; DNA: TGCAGCGTTTTCGAGACAGGCAGGTTGGCGAACACTGAAGCTTTCTTT; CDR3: CSVFETGRLANTEAFF
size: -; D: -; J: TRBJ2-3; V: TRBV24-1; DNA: TGTGCCACCAGCCTAGACGGTAGCACAGATACGCAGTATTTT; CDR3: CATSLDGSTDTQYF
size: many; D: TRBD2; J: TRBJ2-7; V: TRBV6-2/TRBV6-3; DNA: TGTGCCAGCAGTTGGACTAGCGGGAGCTACGAGCAGTACTTC; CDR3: CASSWTSGSYEQYF
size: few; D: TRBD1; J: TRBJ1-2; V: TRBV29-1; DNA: TGCAGCGTTTCCGGGACAGATAAGGACTATGGCTACACCTTC; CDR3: CSVSGTDKDYGYTF
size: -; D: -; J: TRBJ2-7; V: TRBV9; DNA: TGTGCCAGCAGCCCTGTTTTGAGCCTCCACGAGCAGTACTTC; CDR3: CASSPVLSLHEQYF
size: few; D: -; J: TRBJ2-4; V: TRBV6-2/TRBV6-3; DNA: TGTGCCAGCAGTTACCCTCCCCCAGGGATCTTAGCCAAAAACATTCAGTACTTC; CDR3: CASSYPPPGILAKNIQYF
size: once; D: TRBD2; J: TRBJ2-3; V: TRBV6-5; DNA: TGTGCCAGCAGAGCCCTAGCGGGAGGAAGCACAGATACGCAGTATTTT; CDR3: CASRALAGGSTDTQYF
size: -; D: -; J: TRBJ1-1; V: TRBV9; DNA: TGTGCCAGCAGCCAAGACGGGAACACTGAAGCTTTCTTT; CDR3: CASSQDGNTEAFF
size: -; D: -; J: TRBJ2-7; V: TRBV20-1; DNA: TGCAGTGCTAGAGACTCCCAGAGCTCCTACGAGCAGTACTTC; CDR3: CSARDSQSSYEQYF
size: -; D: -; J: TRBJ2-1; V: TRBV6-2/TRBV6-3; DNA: TGTGCCAGCAGTTATGGGACACAGGGTAGGAACAATGAGCAGTTCTTC; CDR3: CASSYGTQGRNNEQFF
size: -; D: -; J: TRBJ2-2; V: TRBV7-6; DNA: TGTGCCAGCAGCTTAGTACCGAACACCGGGGAGCTGTTTTTT; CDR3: CASSLVPNTGELFF